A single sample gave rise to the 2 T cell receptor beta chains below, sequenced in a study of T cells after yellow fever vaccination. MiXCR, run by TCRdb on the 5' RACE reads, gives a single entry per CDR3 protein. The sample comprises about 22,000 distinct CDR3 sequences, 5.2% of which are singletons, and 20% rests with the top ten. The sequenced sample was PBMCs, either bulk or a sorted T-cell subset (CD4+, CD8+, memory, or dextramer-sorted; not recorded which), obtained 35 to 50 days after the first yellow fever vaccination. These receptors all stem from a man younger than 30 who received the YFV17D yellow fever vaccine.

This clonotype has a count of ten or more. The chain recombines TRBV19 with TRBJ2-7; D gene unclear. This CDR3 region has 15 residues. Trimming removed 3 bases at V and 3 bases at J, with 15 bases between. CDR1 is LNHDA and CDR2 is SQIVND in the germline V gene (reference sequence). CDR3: CASSIAPAHYYEQYF. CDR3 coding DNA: TGTGCCAGTAGTATCGCCCCAGCTCACTACTACGAGCAGTACTTC.

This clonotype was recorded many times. CDR3 region: CASSQGTGGSGNTIYF. CDR3 DNA: TGCGCCAGCAGCCAAGGGACAGGCGGCTCTGGAAACACCATATATTTT. The V call is TRBV5-1, the J call TRBJ1-3; 8 nucleotides match TRBD1. The CDR3 loop spans 16 amino acids. V dropped 4 bases and J dropped 0; count of bases not matched to a gene: 6. CDR1 is SGHRS, CDR2 YFSETQ, per germline.